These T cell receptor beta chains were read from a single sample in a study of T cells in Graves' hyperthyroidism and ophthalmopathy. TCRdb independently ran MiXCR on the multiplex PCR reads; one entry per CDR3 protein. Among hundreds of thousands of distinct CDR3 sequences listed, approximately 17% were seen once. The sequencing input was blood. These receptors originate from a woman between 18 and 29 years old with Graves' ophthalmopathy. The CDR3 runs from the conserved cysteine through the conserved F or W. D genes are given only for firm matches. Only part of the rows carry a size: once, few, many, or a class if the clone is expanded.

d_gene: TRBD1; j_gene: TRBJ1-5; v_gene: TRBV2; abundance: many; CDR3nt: TGTGCCAGCAGGGACAGGGGAATCCAGCCCCAGCATTTT; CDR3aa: CASRDRGIQPQHF
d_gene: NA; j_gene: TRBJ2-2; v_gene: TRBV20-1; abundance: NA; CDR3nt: TGCAGTGCTAGAGATCTGGGACGGATGAACACCGGGGAGCTGTTTTTT; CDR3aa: CSARDLGRMNTGELFF
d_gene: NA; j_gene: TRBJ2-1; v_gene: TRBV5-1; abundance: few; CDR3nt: TGCGCCAGCGGGGAGGGACAGATAGATGAGCAGTTCTTC; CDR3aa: CASGEGQIDEQFF
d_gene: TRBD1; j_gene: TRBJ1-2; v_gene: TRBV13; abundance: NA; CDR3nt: TGTGCCAGCAGCTTAAATGGAGGACAGGGAGACTATGGCTACACCTTC; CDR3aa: CASSLNGGQGDYGYTF
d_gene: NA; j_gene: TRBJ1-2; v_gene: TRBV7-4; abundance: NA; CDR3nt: TGTGCCAGCAGCCCGATTAACCCCAGCGTCGCTAACTATGGCTACACCTTC; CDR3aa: CASSPINPSVANYGYTF
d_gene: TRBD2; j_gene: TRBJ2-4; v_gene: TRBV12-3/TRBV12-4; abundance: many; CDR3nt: TGTGCCAGCAGTTTTCCTAGCGGTCTCTTAGCCAAAAACATTCAGTACTTC; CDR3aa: CASSFPSGLLAKNIQYF
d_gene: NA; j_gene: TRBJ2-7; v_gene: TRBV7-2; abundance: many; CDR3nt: TGTGCCAGCAGCTCCCAGGGGGGCAACTCCTACGAGCAGTACTTC; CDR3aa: CASSSQGGNSYEQYF
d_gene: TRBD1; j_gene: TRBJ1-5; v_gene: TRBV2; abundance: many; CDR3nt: TGTGCCAGCAGTGAAGGGGACAGGGCGAATCAGCCCCAGCATTTT; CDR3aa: CASSEGDRANQPQHF
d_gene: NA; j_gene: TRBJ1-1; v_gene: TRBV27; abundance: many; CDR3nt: TGTGCCAGCAGTTTAGTGAGGGAGAGCACTGAAGCTTTCTTT; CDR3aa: CASSLVRESTEAFF
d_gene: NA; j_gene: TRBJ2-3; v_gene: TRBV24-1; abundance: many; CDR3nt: TGTGCCACCAGTACCCGGGGTCCGACGGGGGATACGCAGTATTTT; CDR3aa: CATSTRGPTGDTQYF
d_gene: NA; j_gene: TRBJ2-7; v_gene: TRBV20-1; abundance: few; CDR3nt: TGCAGTGCTAGAGATGGAAATGGACCTTACGAGCAGTACTTC; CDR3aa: CSARDGNGPYEQYF
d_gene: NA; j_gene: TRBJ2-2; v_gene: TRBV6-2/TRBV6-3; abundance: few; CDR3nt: TGTGCCAGCAGTTACACGGGGGGCAGGCACACCGGGGAGCTGTTTTTT; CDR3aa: CASSYTGGRHTGELFF
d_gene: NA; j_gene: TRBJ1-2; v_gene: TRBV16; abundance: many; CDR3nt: TGTGCCAGCAGCCAGGCGCGAGGAGCTAACTATGGCTACACCTTC; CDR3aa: CASSQARGANYGYTF
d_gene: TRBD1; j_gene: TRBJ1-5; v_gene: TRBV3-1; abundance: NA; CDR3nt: TGTGCCAGCAGCTGGACAGGGACCAATCAGCCCCAGCATTTT; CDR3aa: CASSWTGTNQPQHF
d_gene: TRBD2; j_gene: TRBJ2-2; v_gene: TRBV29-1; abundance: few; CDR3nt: TGCAGCGGAAGGACTAGGAACACCGGGGAGCTGTTTTTT; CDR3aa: CSGRTRNTGELFF
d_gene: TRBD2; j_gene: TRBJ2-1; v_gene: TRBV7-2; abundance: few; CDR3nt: TGTGCCAGCAGCTTAGGGCGACTAGCGGGAACCCCTTACAATGGGCAGTTCTTC; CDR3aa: CASSLGRLAGTPYNGQFF
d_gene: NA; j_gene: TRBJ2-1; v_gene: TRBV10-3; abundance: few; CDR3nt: TGTGCCATCAGTGAACGGGATACTGCCTCCTACAATGAGCAGTTCTTC; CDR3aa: CAISERDTASYNEQFF
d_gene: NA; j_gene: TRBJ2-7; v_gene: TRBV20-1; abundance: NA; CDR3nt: TGCAGTGCTAGAGCCGGGGTCCGATCCTACGAGCAGTACTTC; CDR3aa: CSARAGVRSYEQYF
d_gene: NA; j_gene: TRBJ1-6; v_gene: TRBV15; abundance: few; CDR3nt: TGTGCCACCAGCAGAGATCAAGGGGAGTCTTCACCCCTCCACTTT; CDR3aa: CATSRDQGESSPLHF
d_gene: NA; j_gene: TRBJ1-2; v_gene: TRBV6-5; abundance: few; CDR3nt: TGTGCCAGCAGACCCGATAGGGGGGGCAATGGCTACACCTTC; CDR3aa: CASRPDRGGNGYTF
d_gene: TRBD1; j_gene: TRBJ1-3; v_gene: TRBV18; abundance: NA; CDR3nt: TGTGCCAGCTCACCTCAAACCCAGGGGGCGAGAAACACCATATATTTT; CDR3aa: CASSPQTQGARNTIYF
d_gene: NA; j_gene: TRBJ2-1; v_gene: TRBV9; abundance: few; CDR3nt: TGTGCCAGCAGCGTAGCTACGGGGAGCGGCCGCTCCTACAATGAGCAGTTCTTC; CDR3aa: CASSVATGSGRSYNEQFF
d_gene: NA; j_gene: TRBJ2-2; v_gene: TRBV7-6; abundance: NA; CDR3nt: TGTGCCAGCAGCTTAATCGCGGAGTCGGGAGAGCTGTTTTTT; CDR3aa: CASSLIAESGELFF
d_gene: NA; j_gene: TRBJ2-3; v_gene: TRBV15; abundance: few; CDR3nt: TGTGCCACCAGCAGAGACCGCACAGGGTTAGATACGCAGTATTTT; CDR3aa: CATSRDRTGLDTQYF
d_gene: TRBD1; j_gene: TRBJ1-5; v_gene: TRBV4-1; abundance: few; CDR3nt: TGCGCCAGCCGTTTACAGGGGATGAATCAGCCCCAGCATTTT; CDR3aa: CASRLQGMNQPQHF
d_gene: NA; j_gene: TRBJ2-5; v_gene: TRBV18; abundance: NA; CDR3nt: TGTGCCAGCTCACCAATCGCCCACAAGATCCAGTACTTC; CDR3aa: CASSPIAHKIQYF
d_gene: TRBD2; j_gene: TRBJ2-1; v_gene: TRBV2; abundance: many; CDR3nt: TGTGCCAGCATCACTAGCGGGAAAGGGGAGCAGTTCTTC; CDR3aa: CASITSGKGEQFF
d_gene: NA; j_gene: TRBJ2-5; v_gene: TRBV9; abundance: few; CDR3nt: TGTGCCAGCACCCGTGGGGGCGAACAAGAGACCCAGTACTTC; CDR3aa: CASTRGGEQETQYF
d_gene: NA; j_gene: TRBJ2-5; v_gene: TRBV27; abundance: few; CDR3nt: TGTGCCAGCAGTTTATTCGGGTCGCAGGACTACCTAGAGACCCAGTACTTC; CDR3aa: CASSLFGSQDYLETQYF
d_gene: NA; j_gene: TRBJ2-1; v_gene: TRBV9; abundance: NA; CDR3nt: TGTGCCAGCAGCCCGTCCCCCAATGAGCAGTTCTTC; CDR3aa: CASSPSPNEQFF
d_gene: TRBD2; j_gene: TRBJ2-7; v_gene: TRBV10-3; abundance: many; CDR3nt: TGTGCCATCAGGGGGGGGACTGACGAGCAGTACTTC; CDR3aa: CAIRGGTDEQYF
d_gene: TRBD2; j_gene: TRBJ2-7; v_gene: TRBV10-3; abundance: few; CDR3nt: TGTGCCATCAGTCTTAGCGGGAGTGACTACGAGCAGTACTTC; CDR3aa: CAISLSGSDYEQYF
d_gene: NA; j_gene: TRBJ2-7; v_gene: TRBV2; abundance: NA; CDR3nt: TGTGCCAGCAGTGAATTCAGGGCCTACGAGCAGTACTTC; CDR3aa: CASSEFRAYEQYF
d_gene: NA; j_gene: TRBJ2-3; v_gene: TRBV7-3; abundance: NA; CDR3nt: TGTGCCAGCAGCTCTGTGCTCACAGATACGCAGTATTTT; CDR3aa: CASSSVLTDTQYF
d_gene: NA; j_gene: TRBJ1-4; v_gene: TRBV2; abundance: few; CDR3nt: TGTGCCAGCAGGTCGAGGCCTGCAACTAATGAAAAACTGTTTTTT; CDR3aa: CASRSRPATNEKLFF
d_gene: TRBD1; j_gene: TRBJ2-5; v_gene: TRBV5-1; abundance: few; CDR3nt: TGCGCCAGCAGCTTAGAGGGACAGGGGGCTGGGGAGACCCAGTACTTC; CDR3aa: CASSLEGQGAGETQYF
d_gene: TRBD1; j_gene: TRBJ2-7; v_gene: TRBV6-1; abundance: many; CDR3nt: TGTGCCAGCAGCCGGACAGGGTCCGGCGAGCAGTACTTC; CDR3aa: CASSRTGSGEQYF